Below are 7 T cell receptor beta chains sequenced from a single sample in a study of cytomegalovirus exposure and HLA in healthy donors (dated by TCRdb to the late 2010s). The library was obtained by the immunoSEQ multiplex PCR assay. A mixture of 60 forward primers for TCR Vbeta segments and 13 reverse primers for TCR Jbeta segments was used in the multiplex PCR. Here the immuneACCESS table is served through TCRdb, limited to in-frame sequences with V and J called. Missing clones are a known gap in these copies; in checked studies unresolved V genes cover under half, and the rest lacks a known reason. This sample's table has entries for 35,000 or so clones. The ten most abundant clones make up approximately 10% of the sample. What was sequenced was PBMCs. These receptor sequences come from a man aged 35 to 55 in good health and CMV-seropositive.

The chain carries TRBV28 and TRBJ2-1; D unclear. CDR3 length equals 13 residues. Germline loops: CDR1 MDHEN, CDR2 SYDVKM. Trimming removed 6 bases at V and 5 bases at J, with 11 bases between. CDR3 region: CASSVLNNNEQFF. CDR3 nucleotides: TGTGCCAGCAGCGTACTAAACAACAATGAGCAGTTCTTC.

The chain uses TRBV5-5 and TRBJ1-2; perhaps TRBD1 as D (6 bases). Trimming stripped 1 base from V and 7 bases from J, with 11 bases between. In germline, CDR1 is SGHKS, CDR2 YYEKEE (reference sequence). The CDR3 loop spans 13 amino acids. DNA of the CDR3: TGTGCCAGCAGCTTGTACCTACAGGGTGGCTACACCTTC. Protein sequence: CASSLYLQGGYTF.

As DNA, the CDR3 is TGTGCCAGCAGCTTAGGGGCAGGGGGTTCCTACGAGCAGTACTTC. Residues: CASSLGAGGSYEQYF. The chain recombines TRBV7-9 with TRBJ2-7; 7 bases are shared with TRBD1. With V trimmed by 1 base and J by 1 base, 4 bases remained unmatched. Germline CDR1 SEHNR, CDR2 FQNEAQ (reference sequence). The CDR3 covers 15 residues. The whole variable domain, filled in from reference TRBV7-9 and TRBJ2-7, reads DTGVSQNPRHKITKRGQNVTFRCDPISEHNRLYWYRQTLGQGPEFLTYFQNEAQLEKSRLLSDRFSAERPKGSFSTLEIQRTEQGDSAMYLCASSLGAGGSYEQYFGPGTRLTVT.

The rearrangement joins TRBV4-1 to TRBJ1-3; 11 bases align to TRBD1. The germline CDR1 and CDR2 sequences are MGHRA and YSYEKL. J gave up 3 bases and V 4 bases, and 14 bases lay outside the gene matches. The CDR3 is 19 amino acids. Written as DNA, the CDR3 is TGCGCCAGCAGCCTAGTCACCGGGACAGGGGGGCAAATTGGAAACACCATATATTTT. This encodes CASSLVTGTGGQIGNTIYF.

V and J are TRBV15 and TRBJ1-1, with D possibly being TRBD1 (5 bases). CDR1 is LNHNV, CDR2 YYDKDF, per germline (reference sequence). The CDR3 length is 15 residues. Deletions cut 5 bases from V and 4 bases from J, with 17 bases between. The CDR3 DNA reads TGTGCCACCAGCCAAGAGGCATCCGGGGGCACTGAAGCTTTCTTT. Its translation is CATSQEASGGTEAFF.

V is TRBV10-3 and J is TRBJ1-2, with 9 bases identical to TRBD1. The CDR3 covers 13 residues. CDR1 and CDR2 (germline): ENHRY, SYGVKD. The ends lost 6 bases at V and 7 bases at J; junction bases unmatched: 6. The CDR3 spells CAIRDRGSSGYTF. The DNA of the CDR3 is TGTGCCATCAGGGACAGGGGATCGTCTGGCTACACCTTC.

CDR3 in amino acids: CASSQEFDGSQPQHF. In DNA form, the CDR3 reads TGCGCCAGCAGCCAAGAGTTCGATGGGAGTCAGCCCCAGCATTTT. V and J are TRBV4-3 and TRBJ1-5; D gene ambiguous. The ends were cut back, 0 bases at V and 6 bases at J, with 12 bases in the middle. The V gene's germline CDR1 is LGHNA and CDR2 YSLEER. The CDR3 spans 15 residues.